This TCR beta chain was profiled in a study of cytomegalovirus exposure and HLA in healthy donors. Study-wide background: An analysis done earlier identified roughly 120 million unique TCR beta sequences from about 180 million T cells.

Trimming removed 4 bases from V and 2 bases from J, with 10 bases in between. CDR3 length: 14 residues. Germline CDR1 reads SGHTA; CDR2 reads FQGNSA. Remarks on this clone: Its antigen is currently unknown.

PCR employed 60 Vbeta and 13 Jbeta primers. In the study's own analysis: Among the unique TCR beta chains that a later analysis counted, roughly 80 million in all, about 11 million were shared. Produced via immunoSEQ multiplex PCR; TCRdb's table is partial and in-frame only. Clone size and the V and J calls come from that table; the DNA yielded D and trimming. The sample has 160,000 or so clones, approximately 81% seen once. Study-wide points: Reports indicated that the classifier achieved high specificity and sensitivity in diagnosing cytomegalovirus status. It was approximately 160 TCR beta chains that were listed as cytomegalovirus-associated.

This sequence joins TRBV7-2 and TRBJ2-3; D remains ambiguous. The source material was PBMCs. The sequence was collected from a man between 50 and 59 years old in good health and CMV-seropositive. Here the CDR3 reads CASSSGLTTDTQYF. In nucleotides, the CDR3 is TGTGCCAGCAGCTCTGGCCTTACCACAGATACGCAGTATTTT.